These T cell receptor beta chains were read from a single sample in a study of Ad26.COV2.S vaccination and SARS-CoV-2 variants. Assay used: immunoSEQ multiplex PCR; TCRdb lists only in-frame clones, some missing. The top ten clones hold 2% to 2.5% of a sample with roughly 320,000 clones, about 85% of them seen once. The sample was peripheral blood, taken in a trial of Ad26.COV2.S vaccine versus placebo. These receptors originate from a person between 18 and 60 years old who received the Ad26.COV2.S COVID-19 vaccine or a placebo. Both conserved end residues are part of each CDR3. Fields, in order: J gene, clone size, V gene, D gene, CDR3 DNA, CDR3 protein. A D gene is named only where the DNA matches it firmly. Not all rows give a size; the values are once, few, many and, for expanded clones, a class.

>TRBJ2-5|.|TRBV21-1|.
TGTGCCAGCAGCACCCCTGAGACTAGCGGGGGGCCAGCTCAAGAGACCCAGTACTTC
CASSTPETSGGPAQETQYF
>TRBJ1-1|.|TRBV19|.
TGTGCCAGTAGTATAGACAGGGAGACTGAAGCTTTCTTT
CASSIDRETEAFF
>TRBJ1-5|.|TRBV7-8|.
TGTGCCAGCAGCTTAGTGAGGCAGTCCAAAAGGGGCAATCAGCCCCAGCATTTT
CASSLVRQSKRGNQPQHF
>TRBJ2-7|.|TRBV5-4|.
TGTGCCAGCAGGCCGGACAGCTACGAGCAGTACTTC
CASRPDSYEQYF
>TRBJ2-1|.|TRBV7-9|TRBD1
TGTGCCAGCAGCATTACCGGGACAGGACACAATGAGCAGTTCTTC
CASSITGTGHNEQFF
>TRBJ1-3|.|TRBV5-6|.
TGTGCCAGCAGCATGGGTGTACCGGGAAACACCATATATTTT
CASSMGVPGNTIYF
>TRBJ2-2|few|TRBV21-1|.
TGTGCCAGCAGCATATTCGGGACAGGGCCACTAACCGGGGAGCTGTTTTTT
CASSIFGTGPLTGELFF
>TRBJ2-7|once|TRBV7-2|TRBD1
TGTGCCAGCAGCTTAGCCGCCGGGACAGGTAGCTACGAGCAGTACTTC
CASSLAAGTGSYEQYF
>TRBJ2-1|.|TRBV19|TRBD1
TGTGCCAGTAGTACAAGGACAGGGATGGACAATGAGCAGTTCTTC
CASSTRTGMDNEQFF
>TRBJ2-7|.|TRBV12-3/TRBV12-4|.
TGTGCCAGCAGTTTAGGTACCTACGAGCAGTACTTC
CASSLGTYEQYF
>TRBJ1-4|.|TRBV12-3/TRBV12-4|.
TGTGCCAGCAGCGAAACTAAGGGCGAAAAACTGTTTTTT
CASSETKGEKLFF
>TRBJ2-1|.|TRBV7-9|.
TGTGCCAGCAGCGCCTACAGCACTAGCTCCTACAATGAGCAGTTCTTC
CASSAYSTSSYNEQFF
>TRBJ2-3|once|TRBV7-3|.
TGTGCCAGCAGCGAACGTCCACGGGATACGCAGTATTTT
CASSERPRDTQYF
>TRBJ1-4|.|TRBV27|.
TGTGCCAGCAGTTTAAGGCACGTGCAGCAAAAACTGTTTTTT
CASSLRHVQQKLFF
>TRBJ1-3|once|TRBV6-5|.
TGTGCCAGCAGTTACGGGGGGCCGATTGGAAACACCATATATTTT
CASSYGGPIGNTIYF
>TRBJ1-1|.|TRBV28|TRBD1
TGTGCCAGCAGTTTATTATCAGGGGGCTCCCCTGAAGCTTTCTTT
CASSLLSGGSPEAFF
>TRBJ2-3|.|TRBV24-1|TRBD1
TGTGCCACCAGTGATCTGGGACAGAGGGGCACAGATACGCAGTATTTT
CATSDLGQRGTDTQYF
>TRBJ1-2|.|TRBV7-9|.
TGTGCCAGCAGCTTAGATCTGGCGCGCGGCTACACCTTC
CASSLDLARGYTF
>TRBJ1-1|.|TRBV11-2|.
TGTGCCAGCAGCCAACCAGCCGGGACTGAAGCTTTCTTT
CASSQPAGTEAFF
>TRBJ2-3|.|TRBV11-2|TRBD2
TGTGCCAGCAGTCCAGGACTAGAAGGAAGCACAGATACGCAGTATTTT
CASSPGLEGSTDTQYF
>TRBJ2-7|.|TRBV9|.
TGTGCCAGCAGCGTAGGCGGCGACTCCTACGAGCAGTACTTC
CASSVGGDSYEQYF
>TRBJ2-3|few|TRBV7-9|TRBD1
TGTGCCAGCAGCTTAGGCCGGACAGGGGAAGGCACAGATACGCAGTATTTT
CASSLGRTGEGTDTQYF
>TRBJ1-5|.|TRBV7-3|.
TGTGCCAGCAGCTTCAGGGAAGTATTCAATCAGCCCCAGCATTTT
CASSFREVFNQPQHF
>TRBJ2-5|.|TRBV7-3|TRBD2
TGTGCCAGCAGCCAAAGCGGGGGGGCTTTAGAGACCCAGTACTTC
CASSQSGGALETQYF
>TRBJ1-3|.|TRBV9|.
TGTGCCAGCAGCGTTACCCCGGGTCCTGGAAACACCATATATTTT
CASSVTPGPGNTIYF
>TRBJ2-2|once|TRBV7-6|.
TGTGCCAGCAGCTTAGATGCGCTACCAAACACCGGGGAGCTGTTTTTT
CASSLDALPNTGELFF
>TRBJ1-1|once|TRBV19|.
TGTGCCAGTAGAGTATTGGTGGGGGTTGAAGGCACTGAAGCTTTCTTT
CASRVLVGVEGTEAFF
>TRBJ2-7|once|TRBV9|.
TGTGCCAGCAGGTCCGGGACACGTTCCTACGAGCAGTACTTC
CASRSGTRSYEQYF
>TRBJ2-5|.|TRBV9|.
TGTGCCAGCAGCGTTTCTCTCGAGTACCAAGAGACCCAGTACTTC
CASSVSLEYQETQYF
>TRBJ2-1|.|TRBV5-1|.
TGCGCCAGCAGCATCCTGGCATCCTTGAGCTCCTACAATGAGCAGTTCTTC
CASSILASLSSYNEQFF
>TRBJ1-2|once|TRBV4-1|.
TGCGCCAGCAGCCAAGGGACGGGGGCGTATGGCTACACCTTC
CASSQGTGAYGYTF
>TRBJ1-2|.|TRBV9|.
TGTGCCAGCAGCGTAGATGGGAACTATGGCTACACCTTC
CASSVDGNYGYTF
>TRBJ1-3|.|TRBV28|.
TGTGCCAGCAGCCGACAGGGAAACACCATATATTTT
CASSRQGNTIYF
>TRBJ2-2|.|TRBV19|TRBD1
TGTGCCAGTAGTCCCGACAGGGTAACCGGGGAGCTGTTTTTT
CASSPDRVTGELFF
>TRBJ1-1|once|TRBV11-2|.
TGTGCCAGCAGCCCGGCTGGCACTGAAGCTTTCTTT
CASSPAGTEAFF